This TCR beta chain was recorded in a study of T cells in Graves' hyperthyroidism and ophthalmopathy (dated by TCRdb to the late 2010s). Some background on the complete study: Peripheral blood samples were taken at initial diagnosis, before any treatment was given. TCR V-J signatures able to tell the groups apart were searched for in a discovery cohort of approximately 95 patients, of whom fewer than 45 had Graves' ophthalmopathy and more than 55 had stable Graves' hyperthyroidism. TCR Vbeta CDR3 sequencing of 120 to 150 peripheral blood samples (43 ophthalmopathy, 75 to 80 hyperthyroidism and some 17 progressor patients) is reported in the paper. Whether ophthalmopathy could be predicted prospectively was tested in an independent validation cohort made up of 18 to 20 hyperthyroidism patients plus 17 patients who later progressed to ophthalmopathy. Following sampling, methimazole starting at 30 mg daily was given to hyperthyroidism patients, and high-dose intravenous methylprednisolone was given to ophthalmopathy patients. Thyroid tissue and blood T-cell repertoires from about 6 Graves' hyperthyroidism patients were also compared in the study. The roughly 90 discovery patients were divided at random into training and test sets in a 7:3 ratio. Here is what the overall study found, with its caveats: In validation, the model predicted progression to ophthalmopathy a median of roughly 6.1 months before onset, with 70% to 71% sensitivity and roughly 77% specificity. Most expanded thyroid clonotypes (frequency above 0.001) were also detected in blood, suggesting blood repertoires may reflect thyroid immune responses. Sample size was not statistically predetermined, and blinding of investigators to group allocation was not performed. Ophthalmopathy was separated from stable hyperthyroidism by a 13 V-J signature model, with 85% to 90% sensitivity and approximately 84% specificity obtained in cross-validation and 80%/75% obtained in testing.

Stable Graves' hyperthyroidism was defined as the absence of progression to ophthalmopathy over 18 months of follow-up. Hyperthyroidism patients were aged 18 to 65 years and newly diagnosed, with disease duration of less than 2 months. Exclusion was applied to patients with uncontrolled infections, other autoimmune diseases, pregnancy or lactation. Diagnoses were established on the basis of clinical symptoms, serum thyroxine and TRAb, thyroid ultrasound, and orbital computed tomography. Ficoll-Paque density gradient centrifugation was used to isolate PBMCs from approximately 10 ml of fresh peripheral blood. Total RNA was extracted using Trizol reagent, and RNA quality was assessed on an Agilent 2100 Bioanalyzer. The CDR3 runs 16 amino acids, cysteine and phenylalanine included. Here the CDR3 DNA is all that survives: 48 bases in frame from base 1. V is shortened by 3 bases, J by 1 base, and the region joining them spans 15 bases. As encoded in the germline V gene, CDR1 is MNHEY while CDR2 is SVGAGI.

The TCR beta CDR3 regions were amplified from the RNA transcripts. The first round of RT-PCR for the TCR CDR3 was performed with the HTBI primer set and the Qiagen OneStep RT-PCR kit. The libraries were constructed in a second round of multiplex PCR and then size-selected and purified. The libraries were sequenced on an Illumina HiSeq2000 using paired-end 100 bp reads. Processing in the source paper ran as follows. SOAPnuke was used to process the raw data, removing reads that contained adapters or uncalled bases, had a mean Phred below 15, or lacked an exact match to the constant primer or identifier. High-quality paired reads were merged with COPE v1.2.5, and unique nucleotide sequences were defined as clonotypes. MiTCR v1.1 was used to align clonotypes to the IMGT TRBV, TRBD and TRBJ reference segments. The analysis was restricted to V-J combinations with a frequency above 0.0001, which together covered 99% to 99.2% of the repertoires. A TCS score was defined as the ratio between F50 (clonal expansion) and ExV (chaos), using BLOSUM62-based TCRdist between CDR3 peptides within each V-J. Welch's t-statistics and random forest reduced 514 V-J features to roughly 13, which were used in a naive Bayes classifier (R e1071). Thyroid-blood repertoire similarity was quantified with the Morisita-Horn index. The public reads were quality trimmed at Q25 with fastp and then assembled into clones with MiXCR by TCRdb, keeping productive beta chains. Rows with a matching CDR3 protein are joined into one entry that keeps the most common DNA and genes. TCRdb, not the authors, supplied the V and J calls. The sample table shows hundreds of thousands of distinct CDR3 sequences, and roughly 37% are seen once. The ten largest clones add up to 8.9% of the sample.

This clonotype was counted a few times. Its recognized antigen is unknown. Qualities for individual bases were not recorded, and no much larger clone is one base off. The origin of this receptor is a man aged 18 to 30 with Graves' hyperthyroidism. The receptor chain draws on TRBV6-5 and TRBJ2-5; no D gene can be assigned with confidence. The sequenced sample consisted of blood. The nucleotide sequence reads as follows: TGTGCCAGCAGTTATAAGGGCCTGACCGGCCAAGAGACCCAGTACTTC. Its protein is CASSYKGLTGQETQYF.